Below are 8 T cell receptor beta chains sequenced from a single sample in a study of T cells in localized non-small cell lung cancer. Profiling relied on immunoSEQ multiplex PCR, and the TCRdb table lists in-frame clones only, not all of them. This table holds roughly 58,000 clones, roughly 79% found once. Material: PBMCs, obtained before any cancer treatment. Every receptor here comes from a man between 40 and 70 years old with stage II lung adenocarcinoma.

In DNA form, the CDR3 reads TGTGCCAGCAGCGGCTTACCGGGACAGGAGGACTACGAGCAGTACTTC. Protein sequence: CASSGLPGQEDYEQYF. This rearrangement joins TRBV5-6 to TRBJ2-7; 8 bases agree with TRBD1. This CDR3 has 16 amino acids. The trim removed 4 bases at V and 3 bases at J, leaving 12 bases unmatched. Germline-derived CDR1 and CDR2 are SGHDT and YYEEEE.

The gene calls are TRBV5-6 and TRBJ2-3; 11 bases line up with TRBD2. The CDR3 sequence is 15 residues long. With V trimmed by 1 base and J by 7 bases, 5 bases remained unmatched. CDR1 and CDR2 (germline): SGHDT, YYEEEE. Here the CDR3 DNA reads TGTGCCAGCAGCTTGATTAGCGGGAGGGTGTATACGCAGTATTTT. Encoded protein: CASSLISGRVYTQYF.

The chain is built from TRBV6-1 and TRBJ2-3, with D unclear. CDR1 is MNHNS and CDR2 is SASEGT in the germline V gene. CDR3 length: 12 residues. Trimming stripped 6 bases from V and 5 bases from J, with 9 bases between. CDR3 protein: CASSWGIDTQYF. The CDR3 coding sequence is TGTGCCAGCAGCTGGGGAATAGATACGCAGTATTTT.

This sequence joins TRBV5-1 and TRBJ2-2; 7 bases are a match to TRBD1. Germline V gene sequence: CDR1 SGHRS, CDR2 YFSETQ. J was trimmed by 6 bases and V by 2 bases; bases with no gene match: 22. The CDR3 totals 20 residues. CDR3 coding DNA: TGCGCCAGCAGCTTCCCCGGGACAGAAGGAAAATTGGGTGTGGCCGGGGAGCTGTTTTTT. Protein: CASSFPGTEGKLGVAGELFF.

The V call is TRBV10-3, the J call TRBJ2-5, with a tentative D call TRBD2 (6 bases). Germline lookup yields CDR1 ENHRY and CDR2 SYGVKD. This CDR3 is built from 15 residues. V was shortened by 3 bases and J by 5 bases, with 16 bases between the two germline ends. DNA of the CDR3: TGTGCCATCAGTGATTTGACTAGAAATGACGAGACCCAGTACTTC. Translation: CAISDLTRNDETQYF.

This chain connects TRBV5-1 to TRBJ2-2; no clear D gene. From germline, CDR1 is SGHRS and CDR2 YFSETQ. V was cut by 1 base and J by 2 bases, with 6 bases left in between. This CDR3 is built from 14 residues. CDR3 residues: CASSLRQNTGELFF. The CDR3 nucleotides read TGCGCCAGCAGCTTGCGACAAAACACCGGGGAGCTGTTTTTT. Filled out from reference TRBV5-1 and TRBJ2-2, the complete variable domain reads KAGVTQTPRYLIKTRGQQVTLSCSPISGHRSVSWYQQTPGQGLQFLFEYFSETQRNKGNFPGRFSGRQFSNSRSEMNVSTLELGDSALYLCASSLRQNTGELFFGEGSRLTVL.

J is TRBJ2-3 and V is TRBV12-5; TRBD2 is a possible D gene (6 bases). V lost 7 bases and J 3 bases, leaving 14 bases between the germline ends. This CDR3 contains 14 residues. Germline loops: CDR1 LGHNT, CDR2 FRNRAP. Here the CDR3 DNA reads TGTGCTAGTGCTTACGGGGGAACGACAGATACGCAGTATTTT. Translation gives CASAYGGTTDTQYF.

The J gene is TRBJ2-1, the V gene TRBV2; the match to TRBD2 covers 12 bases. Germline V CDR1 and CDR2: SNHLY, FYNNEI. The trim removed 6 bases at V and 10 bases at J, leaving 19 bases unmatched. The CDR3 is made up of 18 amino acids. For the CDR3, the DNA is TGTGCCAGCAGCCCACCCCCCGGCCTAGCGGGAGGGACGTCAGAGCAGTTCTTC. It codes for CASSPPPGLAGGTSEQFF.